This T cell receptor (beta chain) was retrieved from a study of T cells in Graves' hyperthyroidism and ophthalmopathy. Amplification targeted TCR beta CDR3 regions from RNA transcripts. An initial round of RT-PCR targeting the TCR CDR3 relied on the HTBI primer set. Via MiXCR, TCRdb re-called the multiplex PCR reads, giving one row per CDR3 protein. Altogether 540,000 or so distinct CDR3 sequences are present, roughly 46% being singletons, with the ten largest covering 19%. Together with thyroid ultrasound, orbital computed tomography, serum thyroxine and TRAb, clinical symptoms were used for diagnoses. The CDR3 is 12 residues long. Germline values: CDR1 ENHRY, CDR2 SYGVKD. Whole-study results and caveats: Most expanded thyroid clonotypes above 0.001 also appeared in blood. The model foresaw ophthalmopathy a median approximately 6.1 months prior to onset.

A note on this clonotype: Antigen: not known.

This receptor was taken from an adult woman with Graves' disease, either hyperthyroidism or ophthalmopathy (not recorded which). The sequencing sample was made of peripheral blood or thyroid tissue (not recorded which). The chain is built from TRBV10-3 and TRBJ2-5; the match to TRBD2 covers 14 bases. DNA for the CDR3: TGTGCTAGGACTAGCGGGGGGGAGACCCAGTACTTC. It specifies CARTSGGETQYF.